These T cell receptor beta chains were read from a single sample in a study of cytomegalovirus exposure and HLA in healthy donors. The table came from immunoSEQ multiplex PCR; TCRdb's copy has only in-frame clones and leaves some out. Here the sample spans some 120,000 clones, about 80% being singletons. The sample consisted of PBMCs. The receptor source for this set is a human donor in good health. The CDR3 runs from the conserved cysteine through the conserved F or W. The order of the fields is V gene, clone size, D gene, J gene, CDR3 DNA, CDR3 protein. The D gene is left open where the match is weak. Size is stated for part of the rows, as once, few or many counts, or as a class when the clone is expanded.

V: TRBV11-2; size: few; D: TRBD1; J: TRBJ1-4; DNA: TGTGCCAGCAGCTTAAGGGGACAGGGAAGCGAAAAACTGTTTTTT; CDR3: CASSLRGQGSEKLFF
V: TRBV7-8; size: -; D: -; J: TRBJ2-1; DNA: TGTGCCAGCAGCTTAGAAAAATCGGGCTACAATGAGCAGTTCTTC; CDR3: CASSLEKSGYNEQFF
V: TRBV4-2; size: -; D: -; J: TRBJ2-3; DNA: TGTGCCAGCAGCCAAGGGTTCGCGGCTAGCGAGATGGCAGATACGCAGTATTTT; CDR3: CASSQGFAASEMADTQYF
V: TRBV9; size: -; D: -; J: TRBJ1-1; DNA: TGTGCCAGCAGCGTAAGCCTGTATTCCGGGATGAACACTGAAGCTTTCTTT; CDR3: CASSVSLYSGMNTEAFF
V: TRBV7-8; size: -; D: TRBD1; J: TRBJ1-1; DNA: TGTGCCAGCAGCGACAGGGGGGGCACTGAAGCTTTCTTT; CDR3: CASSDRGGTEAFF
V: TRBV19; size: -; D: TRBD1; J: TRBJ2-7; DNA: TGTGCCAGTAGCCGACAGGGGTCCTACGAGCAGTACTTC; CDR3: CASSRQGSYEQYF
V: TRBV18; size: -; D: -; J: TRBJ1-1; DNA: TGTGCCAGCTCAACAGGGAATACTGAAGCTTTCTTT; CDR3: CASSTGNTEAFF
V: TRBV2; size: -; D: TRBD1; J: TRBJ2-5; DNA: TGTGCCAGCAGGTTACAGGGGCGGGAGACCCAGTACTTC; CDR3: CASRLQGRETQYF
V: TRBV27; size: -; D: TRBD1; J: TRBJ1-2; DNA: TGTGCCAGCAGTGCTTCAACAGGGGTCCGGGGCTACACCTTC; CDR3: CASSASTGVRGYTF
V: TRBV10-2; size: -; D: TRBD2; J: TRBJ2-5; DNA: TGCGCCAGCAGTGAGTCGATCCTAGCGGGGACCCAAGAGACCCAGTACTTC; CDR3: CASSESILAGTQETQYF
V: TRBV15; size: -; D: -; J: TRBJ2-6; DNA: TGTGCCACCAGGGAGGATCCGCAGTCTGGGGCCAACGTCCTGACTTTC; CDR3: CATREDPQSGANVLTF
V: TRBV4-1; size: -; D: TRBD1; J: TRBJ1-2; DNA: TGCGCCAGCAGCCCAACCCTCACCACAGGGGGTAATTATGGCTACACCTTC; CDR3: CASSPTLTTGGNYGYTF
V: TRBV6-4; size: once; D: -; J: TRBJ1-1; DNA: TGTGCCAGCAGAGACAGCCGCGCTGAAGCTTTCTTT; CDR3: CASRDSRAEAFF
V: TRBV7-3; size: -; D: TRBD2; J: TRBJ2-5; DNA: TGTGCCAGCAGCCCCAAGGGACTAGCGGGGCAAGAGACCCAGTACTTC; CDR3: CASSPKGLAGQETQYF
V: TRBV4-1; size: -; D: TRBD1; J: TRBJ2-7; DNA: TGCGCCAGCAGCCAAGAGGGCTCTGGGACAGGGTCTAACGAGCAGTACTTC; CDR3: CASSQEGSGTGSNEQYF
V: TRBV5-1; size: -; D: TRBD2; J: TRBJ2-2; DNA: TGCGCCAGCAGGACTAGCGGGGACACCGGGGAGCTGTTTTTT; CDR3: CASRTSGDTGELFF
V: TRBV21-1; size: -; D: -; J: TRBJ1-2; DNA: TGTGCCAGCAGCAAGGGAGATTCTAACTATGGCTACACCTTC; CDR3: CASSKGDSNYGYTF
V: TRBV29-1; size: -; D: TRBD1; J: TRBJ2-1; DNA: TGCAGCGTTGAAGGATTTGGTATACAGGGGGTTGTCTTC; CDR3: CSVEGFGIQGVVF
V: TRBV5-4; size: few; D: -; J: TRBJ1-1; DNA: TGTGCCAGCAGCCGATACCGGGACAAAGAGGATTCTGAAGCTTTCTTT; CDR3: CASSRYRDKEDSEAFF
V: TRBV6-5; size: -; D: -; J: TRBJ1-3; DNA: TGTGCTACTACAACCTCTGGAAACACCATATATTTT; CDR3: CATTTSGNTIYF
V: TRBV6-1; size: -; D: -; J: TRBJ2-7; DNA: TGTGCCAGCACGCCATGGACAGAGAGCTACGAGCAGTACTTC; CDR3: CASTPWTESYEQYF
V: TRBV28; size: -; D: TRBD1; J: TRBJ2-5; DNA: TGTGCCAGCAGTTTGGGGACAGCTAGGTTCCAAGAGACCCAGTACTTC; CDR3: CASSLGTARFQETQYF
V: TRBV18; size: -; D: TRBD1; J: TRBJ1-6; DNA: TGTGCCAGCTCACAGGGGGCAGGGACTTCACCCCTCCACTTT; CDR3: CASSQGAGTSPLHF
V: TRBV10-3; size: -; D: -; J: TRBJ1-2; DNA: TGTGCCATCAAATTGGGACACGCGGACTATGGCTACACCTTC; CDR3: CAIKLGHADYGYTF
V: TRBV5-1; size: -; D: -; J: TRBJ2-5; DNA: TGCGCCAGCAGCAATAAAGAGACCCAGTACTTC; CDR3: CASSNKETQYF
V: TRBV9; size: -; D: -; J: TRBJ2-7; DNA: TGTGCCAGCAGCGTAGGGTCGTTTGTCAGGGGCGTCAACGAGCAGTACTTC; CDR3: CASSVGSFVRGVNEQYF
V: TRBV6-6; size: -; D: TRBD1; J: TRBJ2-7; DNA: TGTGCCAGCAGTGACAGGGGGGCCGGGATGCAGTACTTC; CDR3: CASSDRGAGMQYF
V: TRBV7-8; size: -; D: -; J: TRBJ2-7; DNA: TGTGCCAGCAGCTCCGCAGGTGCCTACGAGCAGTACTTC; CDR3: CASSSAGAYEQYF
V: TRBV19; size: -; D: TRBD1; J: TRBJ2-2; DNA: TGTGCCAGTAGTACGCCCCCGAGGGGGCCCCCGAACACCGGGGAGCTGTTTTTT; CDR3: CASSTPPRGPPNTGELFF
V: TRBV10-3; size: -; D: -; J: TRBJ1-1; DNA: TGTGCCAGCAGTTACTCGAGTAACGGGGTCACTGAAGCTTTCTTT; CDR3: CASSYSSNGVTEAFF
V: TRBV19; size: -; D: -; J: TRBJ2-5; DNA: TGTGCCAGTAGTATACCCGGGTTAGAGACCCAGTACTTC; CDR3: CASSIPGLETQYF
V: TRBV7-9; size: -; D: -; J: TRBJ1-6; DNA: TGTGCCAGCAGCTCTCTGCAGACAGGCGGGCCATCGGATTCACCCCTCCACTTT; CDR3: CASSSLQTGGPSDSPLHF
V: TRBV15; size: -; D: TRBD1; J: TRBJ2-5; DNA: TGTGCCACCAGCGGTCCCGGGACAGGGGAGCCCCAGTACTTC; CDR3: CATSGPGTGEPQYF
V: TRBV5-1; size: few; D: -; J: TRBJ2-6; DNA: TGCGCCAGCAGCATTGTGGGGGGATGGGCCAACGTCCTGACTTTC; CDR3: CASSIVGGWANVLTF
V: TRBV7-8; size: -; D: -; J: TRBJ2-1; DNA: TGTGCCAGCAGCGCATTTCAGGGGAACAACAATGAGCAGTTCTTC; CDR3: CASSAFQGNNNEQFF
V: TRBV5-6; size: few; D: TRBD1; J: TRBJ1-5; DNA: TGTGCCAGCAGCTTGGGCGCGACAGGGGGTTATCAGCCCCAGCATTTT; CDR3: CASSLGATGGYQPQHF
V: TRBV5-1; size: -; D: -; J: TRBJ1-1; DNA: TGCGCCAGCAGCTCGCAGACGGGGAACACTGAAGCTTTCTTT; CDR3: CASSSQTGNTEAFF
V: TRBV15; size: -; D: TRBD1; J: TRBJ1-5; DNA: TGTGCCACAAGCGACAGGGCAAATCAGCCCCAGCATTTT; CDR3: CATSDRANQPQHF
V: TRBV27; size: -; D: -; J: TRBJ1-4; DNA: TGTGCCAGCAGTGCAACGGGTGCAACTAATGAAAAACTGTTTTTT; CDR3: CASSATGATNEKLFF
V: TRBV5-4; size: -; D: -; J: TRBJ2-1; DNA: TGTGCCAGCAGCCACTCTAGCGCTACCTACAATGAGCAGTTCTTC; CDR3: CASSHSSATYNEQFF
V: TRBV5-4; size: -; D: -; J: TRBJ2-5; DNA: TGTGCCAGCAGCTTGGATATAGCCGCCCGCGAGACCCAGTACTTC; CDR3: CASSLDIAARETQYF
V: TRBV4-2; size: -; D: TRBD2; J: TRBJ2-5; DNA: TGTGCCAGCAGCCAAGAAATTCCCCGTCGGGGGGGCCGGGAGACCCAGTACTTC; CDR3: CASSQEIPRRGGRETQYF
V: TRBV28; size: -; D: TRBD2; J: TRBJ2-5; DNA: TGTGCCAGCAGTTACACCGGACTAGCGGGGGGATCCCAAGAGACCCAGTACTTC; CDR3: CASSYTGLAGGSQETQYF
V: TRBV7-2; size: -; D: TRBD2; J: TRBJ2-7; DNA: TGTGCCAGCAGCTCGAGCGGGGCTTCCTACGAGCAGTACTTC; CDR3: CASSSSGASYEQYF
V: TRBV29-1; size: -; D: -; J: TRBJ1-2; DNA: TGCAGCGTTACCAAGTTGGCGGATAACTATGGCTACACCTTC; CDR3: CSVTKLADNYGYTF
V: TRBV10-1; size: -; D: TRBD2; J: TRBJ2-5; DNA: TGCGCCAGCAGTGCGGGGGCCTTAGCGGGGCAAGAGACCCAGTACTTC; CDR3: CASSAGALAGQETQYF
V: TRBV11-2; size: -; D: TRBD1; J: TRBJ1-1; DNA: TGTGCCAGCACCTTAGACAGGGAGAACACTGAAGCTTTCTTT; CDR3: CASTLDRENTEAFF
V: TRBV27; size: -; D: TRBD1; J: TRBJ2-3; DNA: TGTGCCAGCAGTTTCCACAGGGGGCAAGATACGCAGTATTTT; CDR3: CASSFHRGQDTQYF
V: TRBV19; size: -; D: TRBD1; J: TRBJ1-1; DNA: TGTGCCAGTATCGAGTGGACAGGGAACACTGAAGCTTTCTTT; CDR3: CASIEWTGNTEAFF
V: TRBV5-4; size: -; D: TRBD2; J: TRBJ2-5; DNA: TGTGCCAGCAGCGAGGGACTAGCGGGGGGCCAAGAGACCCAGTACTTC; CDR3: CASSEGLAGGQETQYF